This record covers a single TCR beta chain. What it recognizes is unknown. V gave up 6 bases and J gave up 5 bases, with 8 bases separating them. This CDR3 is 12 amino acids long. Germline V CDR1 and CDR2: MNHNS, SASEGT. Some clones are missing from TCRdb's copy, which holds only in-frame ones; the method was immunoSEQ multiplex PCR. This sample has approximately 90,000 clones, with 70% to 90% found just once. These data belong to a study of OX40 agonist ivuxolimab in advanced cancers. Overall study context: Patients in the trial were receiving intravenous ivuxolimab every 2 weeks, at doses of 0.01 to 10 mg/kg. General study findings and limits: The study found that CD8+ T cells averaged more expanded clones than CD4+.

Blood samples were obtained at baseline, cycle 4 day 1, and cycle 7 day 1. V gene TRBV6-1 combines with J gene TRBJ2-1, with no clear D. This clonotype was obtained from an adult with an advanced solid tumor such as melanoma, head and neck, liver or kidney cancer. Sequences were derived from CD4+ or CD8+ T cells sorted from blood, sampled in a trial of the OX40 agonist ivuxolimab. The CDR3 loop is CASSRTDNEQFF. DNA for the CDR3: TGTGCCAGCAGCAGGACCGACAATGAGCAGTTCTTC.